Listed below are T cell receptor beta chains from one sample, sequenced in a study of control samples from healthy donors and cancer patients. The assay was immunoSEQ multiplex PCR, and TCRdb's table has in-frame clones only and misses some. This table holds about 58,000 clones, about 93% found once. Sequencing used blood. These receptors were obtained from a man under 40 in good health. Each CDR3 is given with its conserved first and last residue. D genes are given only for firm matches. For some rows the clone size is stated as once, few or many, or as a class when expanded; others skip it.

v_gene: TRBV10-1
j_gene: TRBJ2-7
abundance: -
d_gene: -
len: 16
CDR3aa: CASSEETGIFIEGRYF
CDR3nt: TGCGCCAGCAGTGAGGAGACCGGGATCTTCATTGAGGGTCGGTACTTC

v_gene: TRBV4-3
j_gene: TRBJ1-5
abundance: -
d_gene: -
len: 13
CDR3aa: CASSQPGSQPQHF
CDR3nt: TGCGCCAGCAGCCAACCAGGGAGTCAGCCCCAGCATTTT

v_gene: TRBV24-1
j_gene: TRBJ1-1
abundance: -
d_gene: -
len: 12
CDR3aa: CATSAGGTEAFF
CDR3nt: TGTGCCACCAGTGCGGGAGGCACTGAAGCTTTCTTT

v_gene: TRBV5-1
j_gene: TRBJ2-2
abundance: -
d_gene: TRBD2
len: 11
CDR3aa: CAGAGAGELFF
CDR3nt: TGCGCCGGGGCGGGAGCCGGGGAGCTGTTTTTT

v_gene: TRBV29-1
j_gene: TRBJ2-7
abundance: -
d_gene: TRBD2
len: 16
CDR3aa: CSKFPGGGLADGEQYF
CDR3nt: TGCAGTAAATTCCCAGGGGGGGGACTAGCGGATGGCGAGCAGTACTTC

v_gene: TRBV5-1
j_gene: TRBJ1-2
abundance: -
d_gene: TRBD1
len: 16
CDR3aa: CASSDIRDRGRGGYTF
CDR3nt: TGCGCCAGCAGCGACATACGGGACAGGGGGCGGGGTGGCTACACCTTC

v_gene: TRBV11-2
j_gene: TRBJ1-5
abundance: -
d_gene: TRBD1
len: 17
CDR3aa: CASSPVGGTVSNQPQHF
CDR3nt: TGTGCCAGCAGCCCAGTAGGTGGGACAGTTAGCAATCAGCCCCAGCATTTT

v_gene: TRBV20-1
j_gene: TRBJ1-1
abundance: -
d_gene: -
len: 11
CDR3aa: CSARKVAEAFF
CDR3nt: TGCAGTGCTAGGAAAGTCGCTGAAGCTTTCTTT

v_gene: TRBV27
j_gene: TRBJ1-2
abundance: -
d_gene: -
len: 12
CDR3aa: CASSFGGGGYTF
CDR3nt: TGTGCCAGCAGTTTCGGCGGGGGTGGCTACACCTTC

v_gene: TRBV9
j_gene: TRBJ1-1
abundance: -
d_gene: -
len: 14
CDR3aa: CASSQVVGLTEAFF
CDR3nt: TGTGCCAGCAGCCAAGTGGTGGGATTGACTGAAGCTTTCTTT

v_gene: TRBV19
j_gene: TRBJ1-5
abundance: -
d_gene: TRBD1
len: 14
CDR3aa: CASSIQGANQPQHF
CDR3nt: TGTGCCAGTAGTATCCAGGGGGCTAATCAGCCCCAGCATTTT

v_gene: TRBV10-1
j_gene: TRBJ1-1
abundance: -
d_gene: -
len: 13
CDR3aa: CASSGGPSTEAFF
CDR3nt: TGCGCCAGCAGTGGAGGGCCAAGCACTGAAGCTTTCTTT

v_gene: TRBV18
j_gene: TRBJ1-6
abundance: -
d_gene: -
len: 14
CDR3aa: CASSRGVDNSPLHF
CDR3nt: TGTGCCAGCTCACGCGGGGTTGATAATTCACCCCTCCACTTT

v_gene: TRBV29-1
j_gene: TRBJ1-4
abundance: -
d_gene: -
len: 14
CDR3aa: CSVASAETNEKLFF
CDR3nt: TGCAGCGTGGCCTCGGCTGAAACTAATGAAAAACTGTTTTTT

v_gene: TRBV9
j_gene: TRBJ2-1
abundance: -
d_gene: -
len: 15
CDR3aa: CASSASGDPYNEQFF
CDR3nt: TGTGCCAGCAGCGCCTCAGGGGATCCCTACAATGAGCAGTTCTTC

v_gene: TRBV3-1/TRBV3-2
j_gene: TRBJ2-7
abundance: -
d_gene: TRBD1
len: 13
CDR3aa: CASSQVGRGEQYF
CDR3nt: TGTGCCAGCAGCCAAGTAGGCAGGGGGGAGCAGTACTTC

v_gene: TRBV30
j_gene: TRBJ2-5
abundance: -
d_gene: -
len: 12
CDR3aa: CAWDEDPRTQYF
CDR3nt: TGTGCCTGGGACGAAGACCCTAGGACCCAGTACTTC

v_gene: TRBV27
j_gene: TRBJ2-5
abundance: -
d_gene: TRBD1
len: 16
CDR3aa: CASRGTGEGIQETQYF
CDR3nt: TGTGCCAGCAGAGGGACAGGGGAGGGCATCCAAGAGACCCAGTACTTC

v_gene: TRBV27
j_gene: TRBJ1-2
abundance: -
d_gene: TRBD1
len: 16
CDR3aa: CASSSLSTGTDYGYTF
CDR3nt: TGTGCCAGCAGCTCACTGTCGACCGGGACAGACTATGGCTACACCTTC

v_gene: TRBV7-9
j_gene: TRBJ1-3
abundance: -
d_gene: -
len: 15
CDR3aa: CASGPGGRPGNTIYF
CDR3nt: TGTGCCAGCGGACCCGGGGGACGCCCTGGAAACACCATATATTTT

v_gene: TRBV6-5
j_gene: TRBJ2-3
abundance: -
d_gene: -
len: 14
CDR3aa: CASSYGQGTDTQYF
CDR3nt: TGTGCCAGCAGTTACGGTCAGGGCACAGATACGCAGTATTTT

v_gene: TRBV5-1
j_gene: TRBJ2-7
abundance: -
d_gene: TRBD2
len: 15
CDR3aa: CASSPTSGRVLEQYF
CDR3nt: TGCGCCAGCAGCCCGACTAGCGGGAGGGTTCTCGAGCAGTACTTC

v_gene: TRBV18
j_gene: TRBJ1-5
abundance: -
d_gene: TRBD1
len: 16
CDR3aa: CASSPGTGEGNQPQHF
CDR3nt: TGTGCCAGCTCACCGGGGACAGGGGAAGGCAATCAGCCCCAGCATTTT

v_gene: TRBV11-2
j_gene: TRBJ1-2
abundance: once
d_gene: -
len: 16
CDR3aa: CASSSPGLGENYGYTF
CDR3nt: TGTGCCAGCAGCTCCCCCGGCCTTGGGGAGAACTATGGCTACACCTTC

v_gene: TRBV7-8
j_gene: TRBJ1-2
abundance: -
d_gene: -
len: 15
CDR3aa: CASTELRGPNYGYTF
CDR3nt: TGTGCCAGCACCGAACTTCGAGGACCAAACTATGGCTACACCTTC

v_gene: TRBV11-2
j_gene: TRBJ1-2
abundance: -
d_gene: -
len: 14
CDR3aa: CASRRGGANYGYTF
CDR3nt: TGTGCCAGCCGGCGAGGGGGTGCGAACTATGGCTACACCTTC

v_gene: TRBV28
j_gene: TRBJ2-1
abundance: -
d_gene: -
len: 15
CDR3aa: CASSSVMGYGREQFF
CDR3nt: TGTGCCAGCAGTTCCGTGATGGGATATGGCCGTGAGCAGTTCTTC

v_gene: TRBV28
j_gene: TRBJ2-7
abundance: -
d_gene: -
len: 10
CDR3aa: CASSSNEQYF
CDR3nt: TGTGCCAGCAGTTCTAACGAGCAGTACTTC

v_gene: TRBV5-6
j_gene: TRBJ1-4
abundance: -
d_gene: -
len: 14
CDR3aa: CASSFTATNEKLFF
CDR3nt: TGTGCCAGCAGCTTTACAGCAACTAATGAAAAACTGTTTTTT

v_gene: TRBV5-6
j_gene: TRBJ2-6
abundance: once
d_gene: TRBD2
len: 19
CDR3aa: CASAASGGYTSSGANVLTF
CDR3nt: TGTGCCAGCGCTGCTAGCGGGGGATATACAAGCTCTGGGGCCAACGTCCTGACTTTC

v_gene: TRBV9
j_gene: TRBJ2-1
abundance: -
d_gene: TRBD2
len: 15
CDR3aa: CASSVGTSSYNEQFF
CDR3nt: TGTGCCAGCAGCGTCGGGACTAGCTCCTACAATGAGCAGTTCTTC

v_gene: TRBV28
j_gene: TRBJ2-4
abundance: once
d_gene: TRBD2
len: 16
CDR3aa: CASSLGTSGSSNIQYF
CDR3nt: TGTGCCAGCAGTTTAGGGACTAGCGGGAGCTCGAACATTCAGTACTTC

v_gene: TRBV18
j_gene: TRBJ2-1
abundance: -
d_gene: -
len: 13
CDR3aa: CASSPKGYNEQFF
CDR3nt: TGTGCCAGCTCACCAAAGGGGTACAATGAGCAGTTCTTC

v_gene: TRBV6-1
j_gene: TRBJ2-2
abundance: -
d_gene: -
len: 17
CDR3aa: CASRELSGRTNTGELFF
CDR3nt: TGTGCCAGCAGGGAACTTAGCGGCAGAACGAACACCGGGGAGCTGTTTTTT

v_gene: TRBV24-1
j_gene: TRBJ1-1
abundance: -
d_gene: -
len: 13
CDR3aa: CATSDLGGTEAFF
CDR3nt: TGTGCCACCAGTGATTTAGGCGGCACTGAAGCTTTCTTT

v_gene: TRBV30
j_gene: TRBJ1-2
abundance: -
d_gene: -
len: 14
CDR3aa: CAWSVLRAPGGYTF
CDR3nt: TGTGCCTGGAGTGTACTCAGGGCTCCTGGAGGCTACACCTTC

v_gene: TRBV5-6
j_gene: TRBJ2-5
abundance: -
d_gene: -
len: 15
CDR3aa: CATRGSSGTGETQYF
CDR3nt: TGTGCCACCCGGGGGTCCAGCGGCACTGGGGAGACCCAGTACTTC

v_gene: TRBV29-1
j_gene: TRBJ1-2
abundance: -
d_gene: -
len: 13
CDR3aa: CSVVPRQSYGYTF
CDR3nt: TGCAGCGTTGTACCCAGACAGAGCTATGGCTACACCTTC

v_gene: TRBV27
j_gene: TRBJ1-3
abundance: -
d_gene: -
len: 13
CDR3aa: CASRDFGGNTIYF
CDR3nt: TGTGCCAGCAGGGACTTCGGAGGAAACACCATATATTTT

v_gene: TRBV30
j_gene: TRBJ2-2
abundance: -
d_gene: -
len: 15
CDR3aa: CAWVNPPGASGELFF
CDR3nt: TGTGCCTGGGTCAATCCACCCGGGGCCTCCGGGGAGCTGTTTTTT

v_gene: TRBV11-3
j_gene: TRBJ2-5
abundance: -
d_gene: -
len: 13
CDR3aa: CASSSTGWETQYF
CDR3nt: TGTGCCAGCAGCTCCACAGGGTGGGAGACCCAGTACTTC

v_gene: TRBV7-9
j_gene: TRBJ1-1
abundance: -
d_gene: -
len: 14
CDR3aa: CASSLVGSHTEAFF
CDR3nt: TGTGCCAGCAGCTTAGTGGGCAGTCACACTGAAGCTTTCTTT

v_gene: TRBV5-4
j_gene: TRBJ2-3
abundance: -
d_gene: -
len: 14
CDR3aa: CASSFSGIRDTQYF
CDR3nt: TGTGCCAGCAGCTTCTCGGGGATACGGGATACGCAGTATTTT

v_gene: TRBV11-3
j_gene: TRBJ1-5
abundance: -
d_gene: -
len: 18
CDR3aa: CASSYRHLGQYSNQPQHF
CDR3nt: TGTGCCAGCAGCTATAGACACCTAGGACAGTATAGCAATCAGCCCCAGCATTTT

v_gene: TRBV10-3
j_gene: TRBJ1-2
abundance: -
d_gene: -
len: 14
CDR3aa: CASAPGPSNYGYTF
CDR3nt: TGTGCCAGTGCCCCGGGACCCTCTAACTATGGCTACACCTTC

v_gene: TRBV28
j_gene: TRBJ1-1
abundance: -
d_gene: TRBD1
len: 16
CDR3aa: CASSSAPGTGVTEAFF
CDR3nt: TGTGCCAGCAGTTCGGCGCCCGGGACAGGAGTGACTGAAGCTTTCTTT

v_gene: TRBV30
j_gene: TRBJ2-3
abundance: -
d_gene: -
len: 14
CDR3aa: CAYDRFSSTDTQYF
CDR3nt: TGTGCCTACGACAGGTTTTCTAGCACAGATACGCAGTATTTT

v_gene: TRBV12-3/TRBV12-4
j_gene: TRBJ2-7
abundance: -
d_gene: -
len: 13
CDR3aa: CASSPLGLDWRYF
CDR3nt: TGTGCCAGCAGCCCTTTAGGACTCGATTGGCGGTACTTC

v_gene: TRBV28
j_gene: TRBJ2-3
abundance: -
d_gene: TRBD2
len: 17
CDR3aa: CASSRGLAAIRTDTQYF
CDR3nt: TGTGCCAGCAGCCGAGGACTAGCGGCAATCCGCACAGATACGCAGTATTTT

v_gene: TRBV30
j_gene: TRBJ2-6
abundance: -
d_gene: -
len: 15
CDR3aa: CAWSVRGSGANVLTF
CDR3nt: TGTGCCTGGAGTGTACGAGGCTCTGGGGCCAACGTCCTGACTTTC

v_gene: TRBV3-1/TRBV3-2
j_gene: TRBJ2-5
abundance: -
d_gene: -
len: 14
CDR3aa: CASSQGGRQETQYF
CDR3nt: TGTGCCAGCAGCCAAGGCGGTAGACAAGAGACCCAGTACTTC

v_gene: TRBV28
j_gene: TRBJ1-6
abundance: -
d_gene: -
len: 17
CDR3aa: CASHTSDSFSYNSPLHF
CDR3nt: TGTGCCTCACATACATCAGACAGTTTCTCCTATAATTCACCCCTCCACTTT